Listed below are T cell receptor beta chains from one sample, sequenced in a study of beta chain features in type 1 diabetes. TCRdb's table, derived via immunoSEQ multiplex PCR, lists solely in-frame clones and lacks some. The repertoire consists of some 300,000 clones, with approximately 8% occurring once and the leading ten covering 1%. Sequenced material: central memory CD4+ T cells from blood. Source of these receptors: a young woman in good health. The CDR3 runs from the conserved cysteine through the conserved F or W. The order of the fields is clone size, CDR3 length, J gene, V gene, D gene, CDR3 protein, CDR3 DNA. The D gene is left open where the match is weak. Expanded clones are given a class, and other clones once, few, many or no size at all.

NA 17 TRBJ2-1 TRBV7-2 TRBD2 CASGLGAGGGSYNEQFF TGTGCCAGCGGCTTGGGGGCGGGAGGTGGTTCCTACAATGAGCAGTTCTTC
NA 16 TRBJ2-1 TRBV4-2 NA CASSQDLAGSYNEQFF TGTGCCAGCAGCCAAGATCTGGCAGGGTCCTACAATGAGCAGTTCTTC
NA 18 TRBJ2-5 TRBV11-3 NA CASSLWPRRGDSKETQYF TGTGCCAGCAGCTTATGGCCCCGAAGGGGGGACAGTAAAGAGACCCAGTACTTC
NA 19 TRBJ2-1 TRBV7-2 TRBD2 CASSCPPGLAGGRCGEQFF TGTGCCAGCAGCTGCCCCCCGGGACTAGCGGGGGGGAGGTGTGGTGAGCAGTTCTTC
few 17 TRBJ2-4 TRBV4-2 TRBD2 CASSQDFGSGRSVIQYF TGTGCCAGCAGCCAAGATTTCGGAAGCGGGAGATCGGTCATTCAGTACTTC
few 15 TRBJ2-3 TRBV6-5 TRBD2 CASTSTGGRPDTQYF TGTGCCAGCACCTCGACGGGGGGGCGGCCAGATACGCAGTATTTT
NA 15 TRBJ2-1 TRBV4-1 TRBD2 CASSISLAGPNEQFF TGCGCCAGCAGCATCTCACTAGCGGGACCGAATGAGCAGTTCTTC
few 18 TRBJ2-7 TRBV27 NA CASSLSRYGAGHNYEQYF TGTGCCAGCAGTTTATCGCGGTATGGGGCTGGACATAACTACGAGCAGTACTTC
few 14 TRBJ1-1 TRBV9 NA CASSVVEGHAEAFF TGTGCCAGCAGCGTAGTTGAAGGGCATGCTGAAGCTTTCTTT
many 11 TRBJ2-1 TRBV5-6 NA CASSLYDEQFF TGTGCCAGCAGCTTGTATGATGAGCAGTTCTTC
few 13 TRBJ2-7 TRBV29-1 NA CSVTDSSQAEQYF TGCAGCGTAACCGACAGCTCCCAGGCCGAGCAGTACTTC
NA 13 TRBJ2-5 TRBV4-2 NA CASSFGDRETQYF TGTGCCAGCAGCTTTGGGGATAGGGAGACCCAGTACTTC
few 15 TRBJ2-4 TRBV28 NA CASSVPSEAKNIQYF TGTGCCAGCAGTGTGCCCAGCGAAGCCAAAAACATTCAGTACTTC
NA 14 TRBJ2-7 TRBV11-2 NA CASSLGLTDYEQYF TGTGCCAGCAGCTTGGGTCTGACAGACTACGAGCAGTACTTC
few 13 TRBJ1-1 TRBV7-6 NA CASSFSLNTEAFF TGTGCCAGCAGCTTCTCGCTGAACACTGAAGCTTTCTTT
few 14 TRBJ2-1 TRBV15 NA CATSTSNRANEQFF TGTGCCACCAGCACCTCGAACCGGGCCAATGAGCAGTTCTTC
NA 16 TRBJ2-2 TRBV5-5 NA CASSQGTLRIPGELFF TGTGCCAGCAGCCAAGGGACCCTGAGGATCCCCGGGGAGCTGTTTTTT
NA 13 TRBJ2-7 TRBV7-3 TRBD1 CASSLDRVNEQYF TGTGCCAGCAGCTTGGACAGGGTAAACGAGCAGTACTTC
few 11 TRBJ2-1 TRBV2 NA CASTVYNEQFF TGTGCCAGCACGGTCTACAATGAGCAGTTCTTC
NA 18 TRBJ2-1 TRBV5-1 TRBD2 CASYLGTSPRSSYNEQFF TGCGCCAGCTACCTAGGGACTAGCCCACGGAGCTCCTACAATGAGCAGTTCTTC
many 15 TRBJ1-2 TRBV10-3 TRBD1 CAIRGTGRSTYGYTF TGTGCCATCAGGGGGACAGGGCGATCCACGTATGGCTACACCTTC
NA 13 TRBJ1-2 TRBV5-1 TRBD1 CASSRGQGDGYTF TGCGCCAGCAGCCGGGGACAGGGCGATGGCTACACCTTC
NA 14 TRBJ2-1 TRBV27 TRBD2 CASSLRGTNNEQFF TGTGCCAGCAGTTTGCGGGGGACTAACAATGAGCAGTTCTTC
NA 16 TRBJ1-2 TRBV5-5 TRBD1 CASSQGSSQGDYGYTF TGTGCCAGCAGCCAAGGGTCCTCCCAGGGGGACTATGGCTACACCTTC
NA 14 TRBJ2-2 TRBV18 NA CASSFDQGTGELFF TGTGCCAGCTCATTCGATCAGGGCACCGGGGAGCTGTTTTTT
few 15 TRBJ2-2 TRBV6-1 TRBD2 CASSEPSGAKGELFF TGTGCCAGCAGTGAACCTAGCGGGGCAAAGGGGGAGCTGTTTTTT
few 14 TRBJ2-7 TRBV7-2 NA CASSLERGTYEQYF TGTGCCAGCAGCTTAGAACGGGGGACCTACGAGCAGTACTTC
NA 16 TRBJ2-5 TRBV7-9 TRBD1 CASSQTLGQGRETQYF TGTGCCAGCAGCCAAACCCTGGGACAGGGGAGAGAGACCCAGTACTTC
few 16 TRBJ2-4 TRBV21-1 NA CASSLGQGWGENIQYF TGTGCCAGCAGCCTGGGACAGGGATGGGGTGAAAACATTCAGTACTTC
many 15 TRBJ2-2 TRBV6-4 NA CASSETGSNTGELFF TGTGCCAGCAGCGAGACGGGGTCGAACACCGGGGAGCTGTTTTTT
NA 14 TRBJ2-3 TRBV19 NA CASSRDPGTDTQYF TGTGCCAGTAGTCGCGACCCGGGCACAGATACGCAGTATTTT
NA 13 TRBJ1-2 TRBV28 NA CASSRGRNYGYTF TGTGCCAGCAGCCGGGGTAGAAACTATGGCTACACCTTC
NA 13 TRBJ1-5 TRBV6-5 NA CASSYLWGQPQHF TGTGCCAGCAGTTACTTGTGGGGACAGCCCCAGCATTTT
many 14 TRBJ2-1 TRBV30 NA CACVASGSYNEQFF TGTGCCTGCGTGGCCTCGGGATCCTACAATGAGCAGTTCTTC
few 14 TRBJ2-1 TRBV7-2 TRBD1 CASSIQGAYNEQFF TGTGCCAGCAGCATACAGGGGGCCTACAATGAGCAGTTCTTC
NA 15 TRBJ2-3 TRBV5-6 TRBD2 CASSSLAGGGDTQYF TGTGCCAGCAGCTCCCTAGCGGGAGGCGGAGATACGCAGTATTTT